The present TCR beta chain was sequenced within a study of siplizumab effects on memory and regulatory T cells. The assay was immunoSEQ multiplex PCR, and TCRdb's table has in-frame clones only and misses some. The table records approximately 70,000 clones, 75% to 95% of them present only once. Study-level points and caveats: Siplizumab significantly brought down the alloreactive sequences that trace back to unstimulated CD4+ memory cells. Versus over 25% in controls, the mappable alloreactive CD4+ clones averaged about 69% Treg-derived with siplizumab. Alloreactive clones mapping to unstimulated subsets formed only a minor fraction. Tregs proliferating in siplizumab cultures lacked confirmation of their suppressive function.

V gave up 4 bases and J gave up 4 bases, with 19 bases separating them. The CDR3 is 16 residues long. CDR1 is SGHVS, CDR2 FQNEAQ, per germline. With respect to this clone: Its target is not known.

The specimen was CD8+ T cells sorted from blood. The chain recombines TRBV7-8 with TRBJ1-1; the D is unclear. This TCR was sampled from a human donor in good health. The CDR3: CASSSSASSEATEAFF. The CDR3 bases are TGTGCCAGCAGCTCCAGTGCCTCAAGTGAGGCCACTGAAGCTTTCTTT.